This entry features one TCR beta chain sequence. The germline CDR1 and CDR2 sequences are SGHVS and FNYEAQ. Deletions cut 3 bases from V and 3 bases from J, with 14 bases between. CDR3 length: 15 residues. This record belongs to a study of cytomegalovirus exposure and HLA in healthy donors. In the PCR, 60 Vbeta and 13 Jbeta primers were used. The method was immunoSEQ multiplex PCR; TCRdb's version includes in-frame clones alone and lacks a portion of them. The data contain about 140,000 clones, 88% of them singletons. The chain combines TRBV7-6 with TRBJ1-1; D might be TRBD1 (6 bases). The sequence came from a woman between 40 and 55 years old in good health and CMV-seronegative. Sequencing input: PBMCs. This chain's CDR3 is CASSLGPTGYTEAFF. CDR3 sequence (DNA): TGTGCCAGCAGCTTGGGCCCGACAGGCTACACTGAAGCTTTCTTT.